The present TCR beta chain was sequenced within a study of blood T cell repertoires in COVID-19. Study-level information: Collection of acute and convalescent COVID-19 samples took place in the United States, Italy and Spain.

The CDR3 sequence is 13 residues long. Germline CDR1 and CDR2: LGHDT and YNNKEL (reference sequence). The germline V and J ends were trimmed by 1 base and 6 bases, with 10 bases remaining between them. Measured with immunoSEQ multiplex PCR; TCRdb has only the in-frame clones, and not every one. The sample holds over 80,000 clones, approximately 79% seen once. Patients in Seattle were enrolled during active infection, then followed longitudinally. This clone has just one count. This clonotype originated in a man aged 70 or older with COVID-19, enrolled during active disease. The V gene is TRBV3-1 (or the pseudogene TRBV3-2), the J gene TRBJ2-7, with D unclear. Sample: peripheral blood. The CDR3 reads CASSQGSVGEQYF. The CDR3 coding sequence is TGTGCCAGCAGCCAAGGGAGTGTCGGCGAGCAGTACTTC.